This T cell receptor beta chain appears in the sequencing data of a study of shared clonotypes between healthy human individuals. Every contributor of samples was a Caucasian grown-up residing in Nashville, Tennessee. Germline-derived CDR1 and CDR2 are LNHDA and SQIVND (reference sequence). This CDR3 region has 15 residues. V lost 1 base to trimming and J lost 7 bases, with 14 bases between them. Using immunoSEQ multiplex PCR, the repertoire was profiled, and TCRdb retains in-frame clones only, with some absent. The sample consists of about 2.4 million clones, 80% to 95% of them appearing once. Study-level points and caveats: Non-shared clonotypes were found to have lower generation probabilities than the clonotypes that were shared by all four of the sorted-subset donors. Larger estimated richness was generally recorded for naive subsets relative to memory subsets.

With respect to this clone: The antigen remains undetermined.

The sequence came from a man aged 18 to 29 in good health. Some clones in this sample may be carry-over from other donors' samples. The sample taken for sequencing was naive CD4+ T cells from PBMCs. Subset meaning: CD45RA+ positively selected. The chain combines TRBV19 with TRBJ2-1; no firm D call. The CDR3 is CASSIGRPQGNEQFF. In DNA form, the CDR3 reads TGTGCCAGTAGTATAGGACGCCCCCAAGGTAATGAGCAGTTCTTC.